The 24 T cell receptor beta chains presented below share a single source sample, sequenced in a study of blood T cell repertoires in COVID-19. The assay was immunoSEQ multiplex PCR, and TCRdb's table has in-frame clones only and misses some. This sample has 100,000 to 150,000 clones, with about 88% found just once. The sequenced sample consisted of peripheral blood. These receptors originate from an elderly woman with acute or convalescent COVID-19.

The chain has TRBV5-6 and TRBJ2-5, with D perhaps TRBD2 (6 bases). The CDR3 totals 14 residues. Looked up from germline, CDR1 is SGHDT and CDR2 is YYEEEE. Trimming removed 4 bases from V and 4 bases from J, with 14 bases in between. This CDR3 reads CASSPGGIRETQYF. The CDR3 coding sequence is TGTGCCAGCAGCCCTGGAGGGATTCGAGAGACCCAGTACTTC. The full variable domain, rest sourced from reference TRBV5-6 and TRBJ2-5, is DAGVTQSPTHLIKTRGQQVTLRCSPKSGHDTVSWYQQALGQGPQFIFQYYEEEERQRGNFPDRFSGHQFPNYSSELNVNALLLGDSALYLCASSPGGIRETQYFGPGTRLLVL.

The chain combines TRBV7-2 with TRBJ1-3; TRBD1 matches at 10 bases. After removal of 1 base from V and 3 bases from J, the junction contained 0 bases not matched to a gene. The CDR3 extends over 15 amino acids. The germline V gene has CDR1 SGHTA and CDR2 FQGNSA. The CDR3 coding sequence is TGTGCCAGCAGCTTAGGGACAGGGGGTGGAAACACCATATATTTT. Translated: CASSLGTGGGNTIYF.

The chain couples TRBV4-1 to TRBJ2-7, with D perhaps TRBD1 (5 bases). Trimming cost V 0 bases and J 0 bases, with 12 bases left between them. CDR1 and CDR2 (germline): MGHRA, YSYEKL. The length of the CDR3 is 16 residues. CDR3 sequence: CASSQDDRSSSYEQYF. The CDR3 nucleotides read TGCGCCAGCAGCCAAGACGACAGAAGTAGCTCCTACGAGCAGTACTTC.

The chain is built from TRBV4-1 and TRBJ2-2; tentatively, D is TRBD2 (6 bases). Trimming shortened V by 1 base and J by 7 bases, and 16 bases separated the two germline ends. The germline V gene encodes CDR1 MGHRA and CDR2 YSYEKL. This CDR3 has 16 residues. The CDR3 region is CASSQGVGGSDGELFF. CDR3 bases: TGCGCCAGCAGCCAAGGAGTAGGAGGGAGTGACGGGGAGCTGTTTTTT.

The rearrangement joins TRBV5-1 to TRBJ2-7; 7 bases map to TRBD1. The J segment lost 5 bases and the V segment lost 4 bases, leaving 6 bases of the junction unmatched. This CDR3 has 13 amino acids. CDR1 and CDR2 (germline): SGHRS, YFSETQ. In nucleotides, the CDR3 is TGCGCCAGCAGCCTACAGGGGCCCCACGAGCAGTACTTC. It specifies CASSLQGPHEQYF.

The V gene is TRBV6-2 or TRBV6-3, the J gene TRBJ1-1; TRBD1 might be the D (5 bases). The CDR3 is 15 amino acids. V was clipped by 6 bases and J by 4 bases, with 18 bases between them. Germline V lookup: CDR1 MNHEY, CDR2 SVGEGT. The CDR3 DNA sequence: TGTGCCAGCAGCCCTGGGGGAAGGGGAGGCACTGAAGCTTTCTTT. Translation gives CASSPGGRGGTEAFF.

This chain uses TRBV27 with TRBJ1-1; 8 bases agree with TRBD1. Germline-derived CDR1 and CDR2 are MNHEY and SMNVEV (reference sequence). Trimming at V came to 2 bases and at J to 3 bases, leaving 5 bases not matched to a gene. This CDR3 contains 15 residues. In DNA, the CDR3 is TGTGCCAGCAGTTTAAGACAGGGGATATACACTGAAGCTTTCTTT. This codes for CASSLRQGIYTEAFF.

This clone was seen a single time. V usage is TRBV7-8 and J usage is TRBJ2-5; tentatively, D is TRBD2 (5 bases). The CDR3 spans 16 residues. Trimming removed 0 bases from V and 4 bases from J, with 15 bases in between. The V gene's germline CDR1 is SGHVS and CDR2 FQNEAQ. The CDR3 DNA is TGTGCCAGCAGCTTAGCAGACCTGGGAGTCGGAGAGACCCAGTACTTC. Protein product: CASSLADLGVGETQYF.

This sequence joins TRBV19 and TRBJ2-7; D is perhaps TRBD1 (6 bases). Germline CDR1 is LNHDA and CDR2 is SQIVND (reference sequence). The CDR3 runs 16 residues. V dropped 5 bases and J dropped 2 bases, with 19 bases sitting between them. This CDR3 is CASSLQGFGRTYEQYF. The CDR3 DNA follows: TGTGCCAGTAGTTTACAGGGTTTTGGGAGAACCTACGAGCAGTACTTC.

This clone was counted a single time. The V call is TRBV6-5, the J call TRBJ2-1; 8 nucleotides agree with TRBD1. Germline V lookup: CDR1 MNHEY, CDR2 SVGAGI. Trimming took 8 bases from V and 7 from J; bases not matched to a gene: 10. There are 14 residues in the CDR3. CDR3 DNA sequence: TGTGCCAGCGGGGGGAACAGGGGGTGGAATGAGCAGTTCTTC. Amino acid sequence: CASGGNRGWNEQFF.

The chain joins TRBV6-1 to TRBJ2-1, with TRBD2 matching over 7 bases. Germline CDR1 MNHNS, CDR2 SASEGT. The CDR3 extends over 17 amino acids. The V segment lost 4 bases and the J segment 4 bases; nucleotides outside the gene matches: 13. The CDR3 reads CASSAERWRGGYNEQFF. CDR3 nucleotides: TGTGCCAGCAGTGCAGAAAGGTGGAGGGGAGGGTACAATGAGCAGTTCTTC.

The V and J genes are TRBV18 and TRBJ1-2; 8 bases are shared with TRBD1. V shed 6 bases, J shed 6 bases, and the junction held 6 bases outside the gene matches. Per the germline V gene, CDR1 is KGHSH and CDR2 is LQKENI. The CDR3 is 13 residues long. CDR3 in DNA: TGTGCCAGCTCGTGGACAGGGAATAATGGCTACACCTTC. Its translation: CASSWTGNNGYTF. Full variable domain (missing parts from reference TRBV18 and TRBJ1-2): NAGVMQNPRHLVRRRGQEARLRCSPMKGHSHVYWYRQLPEEGLKFMVYLQKENIIDESGMPKERFSAEFPKEGPSILRIQQVVRGDSAAYFCASSWTGNNGYTFGSGTRLTVV.

The V gene is TRBV3-1 (or the pseudogene TRBV3-2), the J gene TRBJ2-6; 8 bases agree with TRBD1. Looked up from germline, CDR1 is LGHDT and CDR2 is YNNKEL (reference sequence). This CDR3 contains 21 residues. J lost 2 bases, V lost 0 bases, and 15 bases had no gene match. Here the CDR3 reads CASSQEIGQGPPTTGANVLTF. CDR3 sequence (DNA): TGTGCCAGCAGCCAAGAGATAGGACAGGGTCCCCCTACTACTGGGGCCAACGTCCTGACTTTC.

J is TRBJ1-2 and V is TRBV4-3, with TRBD1 identical over 7 bases. The CDR3 is 16 residues long. Germline V gene data show CDR1 as LGHNA and CDR2 as YSLEER. V shed 0 bases, J shed 5 bases, and the junction held 9 bases outside the gene matches. CDR3 sequence reads: CASSQDSRQGWYGYTF. CDR3 nucleotides: TGCGCCAGCAGCCAAGATTCGAGACAGGGATGGTATGGCTACACCTTC.

The chain is built from TRBV5-8 and TRBJ1-2, with a weak D call TRBD1 (6 bases). There are 13 residues in the CDR3. Germline V gene lookup returns CDR1 SGHTS and CDR2 YDEGEE. V was trimmed by 0 bases and J by 3 bases, leaving 6 bases between them. The CDR3 nucleotides are TGTGCCAGCAGCTTGGACAGGGACTATGGCTACACCTTC. This gives the protein CASSLDRDYGYTF.

The chain links TRBV4-3 to TRBJ2-1; 10 positions agree with TRBD2. J was trimmed by 5 bases and V by 1 base; bases with no gene match: 5. This CDR3 is built from 16 residues. In germline, CDR1 is LGHNA, CDR2 YSLEER. CDR3 in amino acids: CASSQVSGGSHNEQFF. The CDR3 DNA sequence: TGCGCCAGCAGCCAAGTTAGCGGGGGGTCACACAATGAGCAGTTCTTC.

The chain links TRBV6-5 to TRBJ2-3; 8 bases align to TRBD2. CDR3 length: 14 amino acids. Germline CDR1 and CDR2: MNHEY and SVGAGI. Unmatched junction bases numbered 9, after V lost 7 bases and J lost 6 bases. DNA for the CDR3: TGTGCCAGCAAAATAGCGGGGAGGGTGGATACGCAGTATTTT. Translated: CASKIAGRVDTQYF.

This clone was picked up one time. V is TRBV5-6 and J is TRBJ1-2; D call uncertain. Trimming pared 2 bases from V and 6 bases from J, leaving 17 bases between. Per germline, CDR1 SGHDT and CDR2 YYEEEE. CDR3 length: 15 amino acids. The DNA for the CDR3 is TGTGCCAGCAGCTTCGAACAGAGTGGTTACGATGGCTACACCTTC. Translated, it gives CASSFEQSGYDGYTF.

The V gene is TRBV6-5, the J gene TRBJ2-2; tentative D call: TRBD1 (7 bases). The length of the CDR3 is 14 residues. V lost 10 bases to trimming and J lost 5 bases, with 17 bases between them. CDR1 and CDR2 from the germline V gene are MNHEY and SVGAGI. DNA for the CDR3: TGTGCCACCCATACAGGGGAGGATACCGGGGAGCTGTTTTTT. Protein: CATHTGEDTGELFF.

This chain uses TRBV7-3 with TRBJ2-5; no clear D gene. Trimming left V 6 bases short and J 2 bases short, with 10 bases between. The CDR3 loop spans 13 amino acids. From germline, CDR1 is SGHTA and CDR2 FQGTGA. This CDR3 reads CASSKSGQETQYF. In DNA form, the CDR3 reads TGTGCCAGCAGTAAATCAGGTCAAGAGACCCAGTACTTC. Filled out from reference TRBV7-3 and TRBJ2-5, the complete variable domain reads GAGVSQTPSNKVTEKGKYVELRCDPISGHTALYWYRQSLGQGPEFLIYFQGTGAADDSGLPNDRFFAVRPEGSVSTLKIQRTERGDSAVYLCASSKSGQETQYFGPGTRLLVL.

The DNA of the CDR3 is TGTGCCAGCAGCTTCGGGGAAGAGACCCAGTACTTC. Residues: CASSFGEETQYF. The rearrangement links TRBV5-4 to TRBJ2-5; maybe TRBD2 (5 bases). The V and J ends lost 2 bases and 3 bases respectively, with 5 bases between them. The germline V gene has CDR1 SGHNT and CDR2 YYREEE (reference sequence). The CDR3 spans 12 residues.

The chain is built from TRBV6-6 and TRBJ1-1, with 11 positions matching TRBD1. The V segment lost 3 bases and the J segment 5 bases; nucleotides outside the gene matches: 5. Germline V lookup: CDR1 MNHNY, CDR2 SVGAGI (reference sequence). This CDR3 is built from 15 residues. The CDR3 DNA follows: TGTGCCAGCAGTTATCTGGGACAGGGGGTTACTGAAGCTTTCTTT. Its translation: CASSYLGQGVTEAFF.

The chain joins TRBV5-3 to TRBJ1-2; D may be TRBD1 (6 bases). TRBV5-3 is filed as an ORF, its function uncertain. V was clipped by 4 bases and J by 4 bases, with 14 bases between them. The CDR3 is made up of 14 amino acids. CDR3 bases: TGTGCCAGAAGCGGCGAGGGGGTCCCCTATGGCTACACCTTC. Protein sequence: CARSGEGVPYGYTF.

The rearrangement joins TRBV27 to TRBJ1-2; tentative D call: TRBD1 (6 bases). The CDR3 is 16 residues long. The V gene's germline CDR1 is MNHEY and CDR2 SMNVEV (reference sequence). Deletions cut 8 bases from V and 2 bases from J, with 21 bases between. The CDR3 region is CASFGHRPGHNYGYTF. For the CDR3, the DNA is TGTGCCAGCTTTGGTCACCGGCCGGGACACAACTATGGCTACACCTTC.